The 5 T cell receptor beta chains reported below all come from one sample, sequenced in a study of cytomegalovirus exposure and HLA in healthy donors. The PCR made use of 60 Vbeta and 13 Jbeta primers. The assay was immunoSEQ multiplex PCR, and TCRdb's table has in-frame clones only and misses some. Among 180,000 or so clones listed, just under 80% were seen once. Material: PBMCs. The source is a woman aged 25-40 years in good health and CMV-seronegative.

This sequence joins TRBV7-2 and TRBJ1-5; D is ambiguous. V shed 3 bases and J shed 1 base, with 10 bases lying between them. The CDR3 contains 15 residues. Germline CDR1 reads SGHTA; CDR2 reads FQGNSA. The CDR3 spells CASSLSGRSNQPQHF. The CDR3 DNA is TGTGCCAGCAGCTTGTCGGGGAGAAGCAATCAGCCCCAGCATTTT.

The chain joins TRBV4-2 to TRBJ2-3, with TRBD1 matching 8 bases. The V and J ends lost 3 bases and 0 bases, in that order; junction bases with no gene match: 5. This CDR3 contains 16 residues. Germline V gene sequence: CDR1 LGHNA, CDR2 YNFKEQ. CDR3 region: CASSQRQGASTDTQYF. The CDR3 nucleotides are TGTGCCAGCAGCCAGCGCCAGGGGGCTAGCACAGATACGCAGTATTTT.

The chain joins TRBV4-3 to TRBJ1-3, with D uncertain. Per the germline V gene, CDR1 is LGHNA and CDR2 is YSLEER. Trimming took 0 bases from V and 2 from J, leaving 14 bases between them. The CDR3 is 17 amino acids. CDR3 nucleotide sequence: TGCGCCAGCAGCCAAGATCTCGGGGTTGGAGCTGGAAACACCATATATTTT. Its translation: CASSQDLGVGAGNTIYF.

To note about this clone: Distinct nucleotide sequences in the sample also encode this CDR3. The gene calls are TRBV5-1 and TRBJ2-5; 7 nucleotides match TRBD2. CDR3 length: 14 amino acids. The junction had 4 bases not matched to a gene; V was cut back by 0 bases and J by 5 bases. Germline CDR1 and CDR2: SGHRS and YFSETQ. DNA for the CDR3: TGCGCCAGCAGCTTGGGGCAGGGAGGGGAGACCCAGTACTTC. Amino acids: CASSLGQGGETQYF. The whole variable domain, filled in from reference TRBV5-1 and TRBJ2-5, reads KAGVTQTPRYLIKTRGQQVTLSCSPISGHRSVSWYQQTPGQGLQFLFEYFSETQRNKGNFPGRFSGRQFSNSRSEMNVSTLELGDSALYLCASSLGQGGETQYFGPGTRLLVL.

Only a few counts were recorded for this clone. The genes are TRBV7-2 and TRBJ2-7, with 13 bases matching TRBD2. Germline lookup yields CDR1 SGHTA and CDR2 FQGNSA. This CDR3 spans 16 amino acids. V lost 5 bases, J lost 2 bases, and 6 bases stayed unmatched. CDR3 in amino acids: CASSRALAGGPYEQYF. The CDR3 DNA is TGTGCCAGCAGCCGGGCACTAGCGGGGGGGCCCTACGAGCAGTACTTC.